This record covers a single T cell receptor beta chain. What it binds is not known. This record comes from a study of cytomegalovirus exposure and HLA in healthy donors. PCR used 60 Vbeta primers and 13 Jbeta primers. Method: immunoSEQ multiplex PCR; TCRdb's copy keeps in-frame clones and lacks some. The listing records roughly 76,000 clones. The study's findings and limits: Most TCR sequences showed up rarely, but some public TCRs showed up in many donors.

Between the trimmed V and J ends, which lost 1 base and 4 bases, there was a span of 10 bases. This CDR3 comprises 14 residues. Germline CDR1 and CDR2: MDHEN and SYDVKM. This sequence joins TRBV28 and TRBJ1-1; D possibly corresponds to TRBD1 (5 bases). Material: PBMCs. The TCR was taken from a female donor in good health and CMV-seropositive. The DNA of the CDR3 is TGTGCCAGCAGTTTATTGCAGGGCGGCACTGAAGCTTTCTTT. As protein: CASSLLQGGTEAFF.